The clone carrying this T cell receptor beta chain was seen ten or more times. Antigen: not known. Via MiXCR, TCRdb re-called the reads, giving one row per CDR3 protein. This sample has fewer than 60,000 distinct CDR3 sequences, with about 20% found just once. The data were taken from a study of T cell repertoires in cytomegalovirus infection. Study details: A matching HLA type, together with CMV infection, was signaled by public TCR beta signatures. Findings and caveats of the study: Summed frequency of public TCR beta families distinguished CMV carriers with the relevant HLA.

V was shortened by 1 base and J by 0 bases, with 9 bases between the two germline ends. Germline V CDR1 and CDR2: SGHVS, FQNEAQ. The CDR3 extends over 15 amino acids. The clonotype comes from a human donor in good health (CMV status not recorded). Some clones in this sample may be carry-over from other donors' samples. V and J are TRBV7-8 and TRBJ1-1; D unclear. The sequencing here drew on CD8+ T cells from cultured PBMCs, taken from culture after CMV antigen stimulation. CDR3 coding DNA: TGTGCCAGCAGCTTAGAGGGAACCCTGAACACTGAAGCTTTCTTT. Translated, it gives CASSLEGTLNTEAFF.